This is a list of T cell receptor beta chains from one sample in a study of cytomegalovirus exposure and HLA in healthy donors. Repertoires were generated with immunoSEQ multiplex PCR, while TCRdb's copy carries only in-frame clones and drops some. The sample shows nearly 95,000 clones, about four fifths of them seen only once. Input material: PBMCs. These receptors all come from a woman aged 35 to 49 in good health and CMV-seronegative. Each CDR3 is given with its conserved first and last residue. The order of the fields is J gene, clone size, D gene, V gene, CDR3 DNA, CDR3 protein. The D gene is left open where the match is weak. For some rows the clone size is stated as once, few or many, or as a class when expanded; others skip it.

>TRBJ2-7|NA|TRBD1|TRBV2
TGTGCCAGCAGTGTGAAAACAGGGGTGGGCGAGCAGTACTTC
CASSVKTGVGEQYF
>TRBJ2-1|NA|TRBD1|TRBV6-5
TGTGCCAGCAGTTACTCCGGGACAGGGGGAAATGAGCAGTTCTTC
CASSYSGTGGNEQFF
>TRBJ1-6|NA|TRBD1|TRBV5-1
TGCGCCAGCAGCCCACAGGACAGGGGTTCACCCCTCCACTTT
CASSPQDRGSPLHF
>TRBJ2-7|few|NA|TRBV18
TGTGCCAGCTCACCGCCCGGTTCCTACGAGCAGTACTTC
CASSPPGSYEQYF
>TRBJ2-1|NA|TRBD2|TRBV6-5
TGTGCCAGCAGTTACTCCCGGGTAGCGGGGGAGAATGAGCAGTTCTTC
CASSYSRVAGENEQFF
>TRBJ1-2|NA|TRBD1|TRBV5-6
TGTGCCAGCAGCGACCCTGACAGGGGTTACTATGGCTACACCTTC
CASSDPDRGYYGYTF
>TRBJ2-3|NA|NA|TRBV9
TGTGCCAGCAGCGGGAGCGGCGCTGGAGATACGCAGTATTTT
CASSGSGAGDTQYF
>TRBJ2-7|NA|NA|TRBV4-2
TGTGCCAGCAGCCAAGATCTAGGGAGCTACGAGCAGTACTTC
CASSQDLGSYEQYF
>TRBJ2-7|NA|TRBD1|TRBV25-1
TGTGCCAGCAGTGAATCTGGACAGGTAATCCCGTACTTC
CASSESGQVIPYF
>TRBJ1-2|NA|TRBD1|TRBV5-6
TGTGCCAGCAGCTTGGGGACAGGGCTAGCTAACTATGGCTACACCTTC
CASSLGTGLANYGYTF
>TRBJ1-2|NA|TRBD1|TRBV29-1
TGCAGCGTTGAATATGGGACAGGGGGCATTGGCTACACCTTC
CSVEYGTGGIGYTF
>TRBJ2-7|NA|TRBD1|TRBV2
TGTGCCAGCAGCCCAGGACAGGGGGCCTACGAGCAGTACTTC
CASSPGQGAYEQYF
>TRBJ1-5|NA|TRBD1|TRBV27
TGTGCCAGCAGTGGTGGGACAGGGAGCAATCAGCCCCAGCATTTT
CASSGGTGSNQPQHF
>TRBJ2-1|NA|TRBD1|TRBV28
TGTGCCAGCGGAGCAGGGGGAAACAATGAGCAGTTCTTC
CASGAGGNNEQFF
>TRBJ1-2|NA|TRBD1|TRBV29-1
TGCAGCGTTGGCCGCCGCGAGGAGAGGACAGGGTCTGAGAGCTACACCTTC
CSVGRREERTGSESYTF
>TRBJ1-2|NA|TRBD1|TRBV5-6
TGTGCCAGCAGCTCCCCAGGGGGATACTATGGCTACACCTTC
CASSSPGGYYGYTF
>TRBJ2-2|few|TRBD2|TRBV4-3
TGCGCCAGCAGCCAAGTCCCGACTAGCGGGGCCGGGGAGCTGTTTTTT
CASSQVPTSGAGELFF
>TRBJ2-7|NA|NA|TRBV5-6
TGTGCCAGCAGCTTGTTAGGGGACAACTACGAGCAGTACTTC
CASSLLGDNYEQYF
>TRBJ1-2|NA|NA|TRBV4-1
TGCGCCAGCAGCCAATCCCCAGGTTTTAACTATGGCTACACCTTC
CASSQSPGFNYGYTF
>TRBJ1-4|NA|NA|TRBV5-1
TGCGCCAGCAGCTTTGAAACAGCTAATGAAAAACTGTTTTTT
CASSFETANEKLFF
>TRBJ1-1|NA|NA|TRBV18
TGTGCCAGCTCACCAACGGGTCGAGAAGCTTTCTTT
CASSPTGREAFF
>TRBJ1-4|NA|NA|TRBV18
TGTGCCAGCTCATTTCCAGGGAAGCCTCAAAAGGGTGAAAAACTGTTTTTT
CASSFPGKPQKGEKLFF
>TRBJ1-1|NA|TRBD1|TRBV9
TGTGCCAGCAGCGTAGGGGACAGTGAAGCTTTCTTT
CASSVGDSEAFF
>TRBJ1-1|NA|TRBD1|TRBV30
TGTGCCTGGATGGGACAGGTTGGCTCTGAAGCTTTCTTT
CAWMGQVGSEAFF
>TRBJ1-1|once|NA|TRBV5-4
TGTGCCAGCAGCTTGCAGGGAAACACTGAAGCTTTCTTT
CASSLQGNTEAFF
>TRBJ2-5|many|NA|TRBV2
TGTGCCAGCAGTACAGCTTGGACTAAAAAGGAGACCCAGTACTTC
CASSTAWTKKETQYF
>TRBJ2-1|NA|TRBD1|TRBV4-2
TGTGCCAGCAGCCTCGGGACAGGGGTAGAAGCGGCGGATGAGCAGTTCTTC
CASSLGTGVEAADEQFF
>TRBJ2-5|NA|NA|TRBV5-1
TGCGCCAGCACCGGTCAGGGGTGGCGAGAGACCCAGTACTTC
CASTGQGWRETQYF
>TRBJ1-1|NA|NA|TRBV5-1
TGCGCCAGCAGCTTATCCATAAGGGGAACCATGAACACTGAAGCTTTCTTT
CASSLSIRGTMNTEAFF